This entry lists 32 T cell receptor beta chains sequenced from one sample in a study of regulatory T cells in long-lasting Graves disease. Described time point: newly diagnosed GD, antithyroid drugs for less than 3 months. From RNA extracted from PBMCs, the TCR library was made. CDR3 regions were amplified by Arm-PCR using iRepertoire HTBI primers to build TCR beta libraries. A single record per CDR3 protein comes from TCRdb applying MiXCR to the multiplex PCR reads. Among a few hundred thousand distinct CDR3 sequences listed, about an eighth were seen once. In addition, the sample was reused for a study of T cells in Graves' hyperthyroidism and ophthalmopathy.

Source: peripheral blood mononuclear cells (PBMCs), taken at new diagnosis, from a patient treated with antithyroid drugs. These receptor sequences come from a woman aged 18-35 years with Graves disease.

A few counts support this clonotype. The chain joins TRBV24-1 to TRBJ1-1; TRBD1 aligns across 7 bases. This CDR3 has 13 amino acids. Germline assignment: CDR1 KGHDR and CDR2 SFDVKD. With 1 base clipped from V and 11 bases from J, the junction kept 6 bases outside the gene matches. Written as DNA, the CDR3 is TGTGCCACCAGTGATTTTAAGGAGGGGGCGGCTTTCTTT. Translated: CATSDFKEGAAFF.

This clonotype appeared many times. V usage is TRBV6-2 or TRBV6-3 and J usage is TRBJ2-7; 7 bases are a match to TRBD2. Germline V gene sequence: CDR1 MNHEY, CDR2 SVGEGT. J gave up 2 bases and V 6 bases, and 10 bases lay outside the gene matches. The CDR3 totals 15 residues. The CDR3 loop is CASSPTGGRTYEQYF. CDR3 coding DNA: TGTGCCAGCAGCCCCACGGGCGGGAGAACCTACGAGCAGTACTTC.

The table lists this clonotype with many counts. The V and J genes are TRBV28 and TRBJ2-4; D perhaps matches TRBD1 (6 bases). Trimming shortened V by 8 bases and J by 3 bases, and 29 bases separated the two germline ends. CDR3 length: 19 residues. Germline CDR1 is MDHEN and CDR2 is SYDVKM. CDR3 amino acids: CASCPYSRDIIGGKNIQYF. CDR3 DNA sequence: TGTGCCAGCTGTCCATATTCCCGGGACATCATAGGGGGCAAAAACATTCAGTACTTC.

V is TRBV4-1 and J is TRBJ2-3, with a possible D match to TRBD2 (5 bases). TRBJ2-7 matches the DNA end more closely, so the J call is doubtful. The CDR3 loop spans 14 amino acids. Germline-derived CDR1 and CDR2 are MGHRA and YSYEKL. Here the CDR3 reads CASSQYPKSGEQYF. For the CDR3, the DNA is TGCGCCAGCAGCCAGTATCCTAAGAGCGGCGAGCAGTACTTC.

This clonotype has only a few counts. This chain joins TRBV29-1 and TRBJ2-7, with D maybe TRBD2 (6 bases). From germline, CDR1 is SQVTM and CDR2 ANQGSEA. Trimming stripped 2 bases from V and 0 bases from J, with 14 bases between. The CDR3 runs 15 residues. CDR3 DNA sequence: TGCAGCGTTGAAAAGCCGGGGGATTTCTCCTACGAGCAGTACTTC. Translating it yields CSVEKPGDFSYEQYF.

This clonotype was seen many times. The rearrangement links TRBV11-2 to TRBJ2-3; 11 bases are shared with TRBD2. The V and J ends lost 2 bases and 6 bases, in that order; junction bases with no gene match: 4. This CDR3 comprises 15 residues. Germline CDR1 SGHAT, CDR2 FQNNGV. The CDR3 reads CASSLRLAGSDTQYF. The CDR3 bases are TGTGCCAGCAGCTTAAGACTAGCGGGGTCGGATACGCAGTATTTT.

This clonotype has ten or more counts. The chain's CDR3 is CASIHIRTESTDTQYF. CDR3 DNA: TGTGCCAGCATTCATATCCGGACGGAGAGCACAGATACGCAGTATTTT. The chain joins TRBV6-1 to TRBJ2-3, with D hard to call. CDR1 is MNHNS and CDR2 is SASEGT in the germline V gene. V was cut by 7 bases and J by 0 bases, with 17 bases left in between. The CDR3 contains 16 residues.

V usage is TRBV29-1 and J usage is TRBJ2-5; D is ambiguous. Germline assignment: CDR1 SQVTM and CDR2 ANQGSEA. CDR3 length equals 12 residues. V was trimmed by 3 bases and J by 2 bases, leaving 7 bases between them. In nucleotides, the CDR3 is TGCAGCGTTGAGTTAGGGCAAGAGACCCAGTACTTC. Its protein product is CSVELGQETQYF.

There are many counts of this clonotype. J is TRBJ1-1 and V is TRBV27; no clear D. The CDR3 has 14 residues. Trimming took 6 bases from V and 0 from J, leaving 11 bases between them. Germline CDR1 reads MNHEY; CDR2 reads SMNVEV (reference sequence). The CDR3 DNA reads TGTGCCAGCAGGCCTGGACTAATGAACACTGAAGCTTTCTTT. Amino acids: CASRPGLMNTEAFF.

This clonotype has ten or more counts. The V call is TRBV20-1, the J call TRBJ2-3; no firm D call. The V gene's germline CDR1 is DFQATT and CDR2 SNEGSKA (reference sequence). V was pared by 0 bases and J by 0 bases, with 25 bases between. The CDR3 is 20 residues long. This chain's CDR3 is CSARDFFLSALPSSTDTQYF. The CDR3 coding sequence is TGCAGTGCTAGAGATTTCTTTCTGAGCGCCTTGCCCTCGAGCACAGATACGCAGTATTTT.

Many counts were recorded for this clonotype. The chain is built from TRBV7-9 and TRBJ1-3; D not resolved. Germline CDR1 SEHNR, CDR2 FQNEAQ (reference sequence). This CDR3 spans 18 amino acids. V lost 0 bases and J lost 0, with 15 bases in between. The CDR3 sequence: CASSLAVGSVYSGNTIYF. For the CDR3, the DNA is TGTGCCAGCAGCTTAGCAGTCGGTAGCGTCTACTCTGGAAACACCATATATTTT.

The chain employs TRBV7-9 and TRBJ2-3; D gene unclear. Germline V gene lookup returns CDR1 SEHNR and CDR2 FQNEAQ (reference sequence). The CDR3 is 11 residues long. Trimming took off 10 bases at V and 3 bases at J, with 8 bases between the two ends. The CDR3 protein is CATEDTDTQYF. The CDR3 bases are TGTGCCACTGAAGATACAGATACGCAGTATTTT.

For this clonotype: One junction end does not reproduce the germline sequence, and a read error may be involved. The V call is TRBV13, the J call TRBJ2-1; 13 bases are a match to TRBD2. Germline V gene data show CDR1 as PRHDT and CDR2 as FYEKMQ (reference sequence). The CDR3 loop spans 14 amino acids. The CDR3, as DNA: TGTGCCAGCAGCCCCCCCGGACTAGCGGGAGAGCTATCCTTC. Translation gives CASSPPGLAGELSF.

This clonotype has ten or more counts. V is TRBV7-9 and J is TRBJ2-7; no definite D call. The CDR3 is 12 residues long. Germline CDR1 reads SEHNR; CDR2 reads FQNEAQ (reference sequence). Trimming removed 5 bases from V and 4 bases from J, with 9 bases in between. The CDR3 sequence is CASSPDPYEQYF. The CDR3 DNA reads TGTGCCAGCAGCCCTGACCCTTACGAGCAGTACTTC.

This clonotype was seen repeatedly, ten times or more. The chain uses TRBV7-8 and TRBJ1-1; D not certain. CDR1 is SGHVS, CDR2 FQNEAQ, per germline. Trimming removed 5 bases from V and 1 base from J, with 8 bases in between. This CDR3 comprises 13 residues. The CDR3 sequence: CASSVFPNTEAFF. CDR3 sequence (DNA): TGTGCCAGCAGCGTTTTTCCGAACACTGAAGCTTTCTTT.

At least ten counts were recorded for this clonotype. The chain joins TRBV6-2 or TRBV6-3 to TRBJ2-1; possible D gene TRBD1, 6 bases. CDR1 is MNHEY, CDR2 SVGEGT, per germline. There are 14 residues in the CDR3. V shed 2 bases and J shed 2 bases, with 7 bases lying between them. The CDR3 DNA is TGTGCCAGCAGTTACGGGGACACCTACAATGAGCAGTTCTTC. This codes for CASSYGDTYNEQFF.

This clonotype was picked up a small number of times. This rearrangement joins TRBV7-8 to TRBJ2-1; 8 bases are a match to TRBD2. The CDR3 consists of 14 residues. From germline, CDR1 is SGHVS and CDR2 FQNEAQ. The V segment lost 6 bases and the J segment 6 bases; nucleotides outside the gene matches: 7. The CDR3 is CASRRGGRANEQFF. The CDR3 DNA reads as TGTGCCAGCAGACGGGGGGGCCGTGCCAATGAGCAGTTCTTC.

This clonotype was counted only a few times. The chain recombines TRBV27 with TRBJ2-1; D call uncertain. The CDR3 is 12 amino acids. The germline CDR1 and CDR2 sequences are MNHEY and SMNVEV (reference sequence). V was shortened by 4 bases and J by 12 bases, with 13 bases between the two germline ends. CDR3 sequence (DNA): TGTGCCAGCAGTTCCCCTCTGTCTGGGCAGTTCTTC. Translation gives CASSSPLSGQFF.

Ten or more counts support this clonotype. The chain is built from TRBV7-9 and TRBJ2-7; D perhaps matches TRBD1 (6 bases). Trimming stripped 3 bases from V and 3 bases from J, with 18 bases between. From germline, CDR1 is SEHNR and CDR2 FQNEAQ (reference sequence). This CDR3 comprises 16 residues. This CDR3 reads CASSFAKWGPIYEQYF. For the CDR3, the DNA is TGTGCCAGCAGCTTTGCAAAATGGGGGCCCATCTACGAGCAGTACTTC. Based on the CDR3 plus reference TRBV7-9 and TRBJ2-7, the full variable domain is DTGVSQNPRHKITKRGQNVTFRCDPISEHNRLYWYRQTLGQGPEFLTYFQNEAQLEKSRLLSDRFSAERPKGSFSTLEIQRTEQGDSAMYLCASSFAKWGPIYEQYFGPGTRLTVT.

The rearrangement uses TRBV20-1 and TRBJ2-3; D gene uncertain. Germline-derived CDR1 and CDR2 are DFQATT and SNEGSKA (reference sequence). Trimming took 6 bases from V and 6 from J, leaving 7 bases between them. The CDR3 is 10 residues long. CDR3 protein: CSAVLDTQYF. The CDR3 DNA sequence: TGCAGTGCCGTCCTTGATACGCAGTATTTT.

This clonotype was counted at least ten times. The V and J genes are TRBV28 and TRBJ2-3; 10 bases map to TRBD2. The V gene's germline CDR1 is MDHEN and CDR2 SYDVKM. The CDR3 is made up of 15 amino acids. V lost 5 bases, J lost 2 bases, and 4 bases stayed unmatched. CDR3 sequence: CASSSGREHTDTQYF. DNA for the CDR3: TGTGCCAGCAGTAGCGGGAGGGAACACACAGATACGCAGTATTTT.

As for this clonotype: Possible read error: a much larger clone is one base away. This sequence joins TRBV27 and TRBJ2-1; D perhaps matches TRBD1 (6 bases). The CDR3 has 16 amino acids. Per the germline V gene, CDR1 is MNHEY and CDR2 is SMNVEV (reference sequence). Trimming removed 5 bases at V and 0 bases at J, with 14 bases between. DNA of the CDR3: TGTGCCAGCAGTGACCCGACAGGAGGCTCCTACAATGAGCAGTTCTTC. Translated, it gives CASSDPTGGSYNEQFF.

This clonotype was counted ten times or more. The V and J genes are TRBV3-1 and TRBJ2-1; 9 nucleotides match TRBD2. The CDR3 is 19 amino acids. Germline CDR1 reads LGHDT; CDR2 reads YNNKEL (reference sequence). After removal of 2 bases from V and 0 bases from J, the junction contained 11 bases not matched to a gene. This chain's CDR3 is CASSQSLAGVLPSYNEQFF. In DNA form, the CDR3 reads TGTGCCAGCAGCCAATCCTTAGCGGGGGTCTTACCCTCCTACAATGAGCAGTTCTTC.

This clonotype showed up many times. V and J are TRBV7-2 and TRBJ1-5; no clear D. Trimming shortened V by 3 bases and J by 4 bases, and 13 bases separated the two germline ends. The CDR3 has 15 amino acids. CDR1 and CDR2 from the germline V gene are SGHTA and FQGNSA. CDR3 bases: TGTGCCAGCAGCTTCGCTGGTGGGTGGAATCAGCCCCAGCATTTT. This encodes CASSFAGGWNQPQHF.

This clonotype was counted many times. The chain carries TRBV6-1 and TRBJ2-1, with a possible D match to TRBD2 (6 bases). The CDR3 is 16 residues long. Between the trimmed V and J ends, which lost 5 bases and 9 bases, there was a span of 23 bases. Germline V lookup: CDR1 MNHNS, CDR2 SASEGT. Here the CDR3 DNA reads TGTGCCAGCAGTCCCTGGGGAGGATTGTACGGTGGTGAGCAGTTCTTC. Translated, it gives CASSPWGGLYGGEQFF.

Many counts were recorded for this clonotype. The chain combines TRBV18 with TRBJ1-2; TRBD1 might be the D (5 bases). V was pared by 3 bases and J by 4 bases, with 12 bases between. The CDR3 consists of 14 residues. Germline V gene lookup returns CDR1 KGHSH and CDR2 LQKENI. This CDR3 is CASSPLRGSYGYTF. CDR3 DNA: TGTGCCAGCTCACCGCTTCGGGGGAGCTATGGCTACACCTTC.

This clonotype was counted only a few times. The chain joins TRBV18 to TRBJ2-5; D unresolved. Looked up from germline, CDR1 is KGHSH and CDR2 is LQKENI. V lost 0 bases, J lost 5 bases, and 4 bases lay in between. The CDR3 length is 12 residues. DNA of the CDR3: TGTGCCAGCTCACCACCGAAGGAGACCCAGTACTTC. Its protein is CASSPPKETQYF.

This clonotype occurred many times. The genes are TRBV28 and TRBJ1-2; D remains unclear. This CDR3 has 17 residues. The V end was cut by 5 bases, the J end by 4 bases, with 23 bases between. Germline-derived CDR1 and CDR2 are MDHEN and SYDVKM. DNA for the CDR3: TGTGCCAGCAGTCGCCTCGGGGAGGTTGTAAAGAGCTATGGCTACACCTTC. Protein product: CASSRLGEVVKSYGYTF.

This clonotype was counted at least ten times. V is TRBV28 and J is TRBJ2-5; 8 positions agree with TRBD1. CDR1 and CDR2 from the germline V gene are MDHEN and SYDVKM. V lost 6 bases, J lost 4 bases, and 13 bases stayed unmatched. This CDR3 spans 16 amino acids. DNA of the CDR3: TGTGCCAGCAGACAAGGACAGGGCATTGTTATAGAGACCCAGTACTTC. Its protein is CASRQGQGIVIETQYF.

The chain links TRBV5-1 to TRBJ2-1; the match to TRBD1 covers 8 bases. CDR1 and CDR2 from the germline V gene are SGHRS and YFSETQ. This CDR3 region has 16 residues. V dropped 4 bases and J dropped 10; count of bases not matched to a gene: 16. The CDR3 spells CASSSTRGTGLAEQFF. The CDR3 coding sequence is TGCGCCAGCAGCAGTACCCGGGGGACAGGCCTAGCGGAGCAGTTCTTC.

This clonotype has at least ten counts. The chain employs TRBV12-3 or TRBV12-4 and TRBJ1-5, with D possibly TRBD1 on 5 matching bases. Trimming shortened V by 5 bases and J by 7 bases, and 12 bases separated the two germline ends. The CDR3 covers 13 residues. The CDR3 sequence is CASSVSRVQPQHF. In DNA, the CDR3 is TGTGCCAGCAGTGTTAGCAGGGTCCAGCCCCAGCATTTT.

This clonotype was recorded a few times. The chain carries TRBV6-1 and TRBJ2-1; possibly TRBD2 for D (6 bases). V was clipped by 4 bases and J by 12 bases, with 13 bases between them. Per germline, CDR1 MNHNS and CDR2 SASEGT. The CDR3 covers 12 residues. The DNA of the CDR3 is TGTGCCAGCAGTGTCTCCGGGACTCCGCAGTTCTTC. This codes for CASSVSGTPQFF.